These 6 T cell receptor beta chains share one sample of origin, sequenced in a study of T cells in Graves' hyperthyroidism and ophthalmopathy. From RNA transcripts, TCR beta CDR3 regions were amplified. A set of HTBI primers served as the primers for a first-round RT-PCR of the TCR CDR3. TCRdb ran MiXCR on the multiplex PCR reads and lists one entry per CDR3 protein. Here the sample spans 500,000 to 600,000 distinct CDR3 sequences, about 20% being singletons. The sample comprised blood. These receptors all come from a man aged 40-49 years with Graves' ophthalmopathy.

This clonotype was seen a few times. The chain recombines TRBV6-1 with TRBJ1-4, with a tentative D call TRBD1 (6 bases). V was trimmed by 4 bases and J by 4 bases, leaving 10 bases between them. From germline, CDR1 is MNHNS and CDR2 SASEGT. The CDR3 extends over 14 amino acids. CDR3 amino acids: CASSVGQSNEKLFF. The CDR3 DNA sequence: TGTGCCAGCAGTGTCGGACAGAGTAATGAAAAACTGTTTTTT.

The genes are TRBV20-1 and TRBJ1-6; 8 bases match TRBD1. CDR1 is DFQATT, CDR2 SNEGSKA, per germline (reference sequence). Unmatched junction bases numbered 4, after V lost 1 base and J lost 5 bases. The CDR3 has 15 amino acids. CDR3 in amino acids: CSARALTGDNSPLHF. DNA for the CDR3: TGCAGTGCTAGAGCCCTGACAGGGGATAATTCACCCCTCCACTTT.

There are a few counts of this clonotype. V usage is TRBV5-1 and J usage is TRBJ2-3, with 14 bases fitting TRBD2. CDR1 is SGHRS and CDR2 is YFSETQ in the germline V gene. V lost 4 bases and J lost 4; bases outside the gene matches: 8. There are 17 residues in the CDR3. CDR3 bases: TGCGCCAGCAGCACGAGACTAGCGGGGGGGGGGGCAGATACGCAGTATTTT. As protein: CASSTRLAGGGADTQYF.

This clonotype has a count of ten or more. DNA of the CDR3: TGTGCCAGCAGTTTATCAGGCCTCGCGGGGGCCCCCTACAATGAGCAGTTCTTC. As protein: CASSLSGLAGAPYNEQFF. This chain connects TRBV27 to TRBJ2-1; possibly TRBD2 for D (7 bases). This CDR3 region has 18 residues. Trimming removed 0 bases from V and 2 bases from J, with 17 bases in between. Germline V gives CDR1 MNHEY, CDR2 SMNVEV (reference sequence).

A few counts support this clonotype. This chain's CDR3 is CASSPTSHEQFF. The CDR3, as DNA: TGTGCCAGCAGCCCGACTAGTCATGAGCAGTTCTTC. The V gene is TRBV11-1, the J gene TRBJ2-1, with D possibly being TRBD2 (6 bases). CDR3 length: 12 residues. Germline values: CDR1 SGHAT, CDR2 FQDESV (reference sequence). V dropped 5 bases and J dropped 8 bases, with 10 bases sitting between them.

This clonotype occurred many times. The J gene is TRBJ1-2, the V gene TRBV7-2, with 7 nucleotides matching TRBD1. V lost 5 bases to trimming and J lost 4 bases; unmatched junction nucleotides: 7. The germline V gene encodes CDR1 SGHTA and CDR2 FQGNSA. This CDR3 has 14 amino acids. CDR3 nucleotide sequence: TGTGCCAGCAGCACAGGACAGGCAAGCTATGGCTACACCTTC. It codes for CASSTGQASYGYTF.